Below, 30 T cell receptor beta chains from the same sample are listed, as sequenced in a study of human T cells and chemical hapten exposure. TCRdb analysed the RACE reads with MiXCR anew, one entry per CDR3 protein. This table has about 90,000 distinct CDR3 sequences, about a tenth appearing once. The sample's time point: patch test 3, about 24 weeks after DPC sensitization. Treatment described: therapeutic diphenylcyclopropenone sensitization with weekly scalp DPC. Material: whole blood, obtained in connection with sensitization to the hapten diphenylcyclopropenone (DPC). The receptors stem from a woman between 25 and 40 years old with alopecia areata. Some clones in this sample may be carry-over from other donors' samples.

The chain employs TRBV15 and TRBJ2-5; D might be TRBD1 (6 bases). This CDR3 is built from 14 residues. Trimming removed 4 bases at V and 5 bases at J, with 14 bases between. Germline loops: CDR1 LNHNV, CDR2 YYDKDF (reference sequence). As DNA, the CDR3 is TGTGCCACCAGCAAGGGACAAGATCTGGAGACCCAGTACTTC. This codes for CATSKGQDLETQYF.

This clonotype showed up just a few times. The chain has TRBV20-1 and TRBJ2-7; D gene unclear. The CDR3 runs to 16 residues. CDR1 DFQATT and CDR2 SNEGSKA come from the germline V gene (reference sequence). Trimming shortened V by 0 bases and J by 3 bases, and 18 bases separated the two germline ends. CDR3 coding DNA: TGCAGTGCTAGAGATCTCGCGGAGCCCACCCTCTACGAGCAGTACTTC. Its protein is CSARDLAEPTLYEQYF.

J is TRBJ2-2 and V is TRBV11-1; 9 nucleotides line up with TRBD1. The germline CDR1 and CDR2 sequences are SGHAT and FQDESV (reference sequence). The V segment lost 4 bases and the J segment 3 bases; nucleotides outside the gene matches: 0. The length of the CDR3 is 14 residues. As DNA, the CDR3 is TGTGCCAGCAGCTGGGACAGGGACACCGGGGAGCTGTTTTTT. This codes for CASSWDRDTGELFF.

The sample holds many counts of this clonotype. V usage is TRBV6-2 or TRBV6-3 and J usage is TRBJ2-1; D possibly corresponds to TRBD2 (7 bases). V lost 7 bases to trimming and J lost 7 bases, with 17 bases between them. Germline CDR1 and CDR2: MNHEY and SVGEGT. The CDR3 length is 14 residues. The CDR3 DNA follows: TGTGCCAGCACCGGGACTACCCAGGGGAATGAGCAGTTCTTC. Encoded protein: CASTGTTQGNEQFF.

There are a few counts of this clonotype. The rearrangement uses TRBV12-3 or TRBV12-4 and TRBJ2-1; 10 nucleotides agree with TRBD2. V shed 5 bases, J shed 2 bases, and the junction held 0 bases outside the gene matches. This CDR3 has 14 amino acids. This CDR3 is CASSGTSAYNEQFF. CDR3 bases: TGTGCCAGCAGTGGGACTAGCGCCTACAATGAGCAGTTCTTC.

This chain links TRBV12-3 or TRBV12-4 with TRBJ1-6, with 9 bases matching TRBD1. Losses at the gene ends were 6 bases for V and 8 bases for J; bases not matched to a gene: 5. CDR3 length: 14 amino acids. Here the CDR3 DNA reads TGTGCCAGCAGCCCCCGGGACAGGGATTCACCCCTCCACTTT. This translates into CASSPRDRDSPLHF.

The chain joins TRBV6-5 to TRBJ1-4; unclear D gene. The CDR3 spans 13 residues. Trimming removed 0 bases at V and 10 bases at J, with 9 bases between. The germline CDR1 and CDR2 sequences are MNHEY and SVGAGI. CDR3: CASSYSYSGKLFF. CDR3 nucleotide sequence: TGTGCCAGCAGTTACTCGTACTCGGGAAAACTGTTTTTT.

This clonotype was recorded a few times. V and J are TRBV7-7 and TRBJ1-1; the match to TRBD1 covers 8 bases. This CDR3 spans 13 amino acids. The V segment lost 3 bases and the J segment 5 bases; nucleotides outside the gene matches: 2. Germline loops: CDR1 SSHAT, CDR2 FNYEAQ (reference sequence). The CDR3 region has the DNA TGTGCCAGCAGCTTCGACAGGGGAACTGAAGCTTTCTTT. Translating gives CASSFDRGTEAFF.

This clonotype was seen repeatedly, ten times or more. The gene calls are TRBV12-3 or TRBV12-4 and TRBJ1-5; D is ambiguous. The V end lost 1 base, the J end lost 3 bases, and 10 bases lay between the germline ends. CDR3 length: 15 residues. The DNA of the CDR3 is TGTGCCAGCAGTTTAGGAGGAACTCTCAATCAGCCCCAGCATTTT. Protein sequence: CASSLGGTLNQPQHF.

The V gene is TRBV29-1, the J gene TRBJ2-5, with D perhaps matching TRBD1 or TRBD2 (5 bases each). CDR3 length: 13 residues. V shed 4 bases and J shed 1 base, with 10 bases lying between them. The germline V gene encodes CDR1 SQVTM and CDR2 ANQGSEA. The CDR3 loop is CSVAWGTQETQYF. The CDR3 DNA reads as TGCAGCGTTGCTTGGGGGACCCAAGAGACCCAGTACTTC.

The rearrangement links TRBV19 to TRBJ1-5, with TRBD1 matching over 7 bases. In germline, CDR1 is LNHDA, CDR2 SQIVND (reference sequence). The length of the CDR3 is 14 residues. The V gene end was trimmed by 2 bases and the J gene end by 2 bases; junction bases not matched to a gene: 0. DNA of the CDR3: TGTGCCAGTAGTATACAGGGGGGCAATCAGCCCCAGCATTTT. Residues: CASSIQGGNQPQHF.

The chain joins TRBV20-1 to TRBJ2-7; D remains ambiguous. Per the germline V gene, CDR1 is DFQATT and CDR2 is SNEGSKA (reference sequence). With 0 bases removed from V and 6 bases from J, the gap between germline ends came to 12 bases. The CDR3 has 13 amino acids. The CDR3 sequence is CSARDSQSGEQYF. The CDR3 coding sequence is TGCAGTGCTAGAGATTCGCAGTCGGGCGAGCAGTACTTC.

The V call is TRBV29-1, the J call TRBJ2-1, with 8 positions matching TRBD2. The germline gives CDR1 SQVTM, CDR2 ANQGSEA. Losses at the gene ends were 5 bases for V and 4 bases for J; bases not matched to a gene: 7. The CDR3 extends over 14 amino acids. The CDR3 reads CSVTTSGGYNEQFF. CDR3 nucleotides: TGCAGCGTTACTACTAGCGGAGGATACAATGAGCAGTTCTTC.

The sample holds many counts of this clonotype. The chain is built from TRBV5-1 and TRBJ2-1; 8 nucleotides match TRBD2. Germline V CDR1 and CDR2: SGHRS, YFSETQ. After removal of 2 bases from V and 1 base from J, the junction contained 5 bases not matched to a gene. The CDR3 is made up of 16 amino acids. The CDR3 sequence: CASSFSAGVSYNEQFF. CDR3 nucleotides: TGCGCCAGCAGCTTCTCAGCGGGGGTTTCCTACAATGAGCAGTTCTTC.

This clonotype was counted a few times. V usage is TRBV28 and J usage is TRBJ2-7; D remains ambiguous. CDR1 and CDR2 from the germline V gene are MDHEN and SYDVKM. CDR3 length: 12 amino acids. Trimming shortened V by 2 bases and J by 2 bases, and 4 bases separated the two germline ends. This chain's CDR3 is CASSLLAYEQYF. CDR3 bases: TGTGCCAGCAGTTTACTGGCCTACGAGCAGTACTTC.

This clonotype is a singleton in its sample. The chain couples TRBV28 to TRBJ1-6, with D possibly TRBD1 on 5 matching bases. The ends were cut back, 6 bases at V and 9 bases at J, with 21 bases in the middle. Per germline, CDR1 MDHEN and CDR2 SYDVKM. The CDR3 totals 16 residues. Here the CDR3 DNA reads TGTGCCAGCAGCCAAATAGGGGCGAGCAAGGTTTCACCCCTCCACTTT. It translates to CASSQIGASKVSPLHF.

This clonotype occurred many times. The chain is built from TRBV7-6 and TRBJ1-5; unclear D gene. CDR3 length equals 19 residues. The germline V and J ends were trimmed by 1 base and 3 bases, with 22 bases remaining between them. Germline V gene sequence: CDR1 SGHVS, CDR2 FNYEAQ. The chain's CDR3 is CASSLVLGCGEMDNQPQHF. The CDR3 region has the DNA TGTGCCAGCAGCTTAGTATTGGGTTGTGGGGAAATGGACAATCAGCCCCAGCATTTT.

This chain connects TRBV7-3 to TRBJ2-3; 7 nucleotides match TRBD1. From germline, CDR1 is SGHTA and CDR2 FQGTGA. The V segment lost 2 bases and the J segment 6 bases; nucleotides outside the gene matches: 5. The CDR3 extends over 14 amino acids. CDR3 coding DNA: TGTGCCAGCAGCTTAGGACAGGTCCCTGATACGCAGTATTTT. Residues: CASSLGQVPDTQYF.

This clonotype was detected ten times or more. The chain uses TRBV12-3 or TRBV12-4 and TRBJ1-2; 10 bases map to TRBD1. The CDR3 extends over 15 amino acids. V trimming: 5 bases; J trimming: 4 bases; junction bases outside the gene matches: 7. This chain's CDR3 is CASSLEDRGIYGYTF. Here the CDR3 DNA reads TGTGCCAGCAGTCTCGAGGACAGGGGGATCTATGGCTACACCTTC.

This clonotype was detected ten times or more. The chain recombines TRBV12-3 or TRBV12-4 with TRBJ2-3; 8 bases are shared with TRBD1. The CDR3 totals 15 residues. J gave up 2 bases and V 6 bases, and 7 bases lay outside the gene matches. The CDR3 protein is CASRPTGAITDTQYF. The CDR3 DNA is TGTGCCAGCAGACCGACAGGGGCCATCACAGATACGCAGTATTTT.

The J gene is TRBJ2-5, the V gene TRBV5-1; D gene uncertain. With 8 bases removed from V and 1 base from J, the gap between germline ends came to 12 bases. The CDR3 has 13 amino acids. Germline CDR1 is SGHRS and CDR2 is YFSETQ. The CDR3: CASYSRPQETQYF. The CDR3 DNA reads as TGCGCCAGTTACAGCCGACCCCAAGAGACCCAGTACTTC. The whole variable domain, filled in from reference TRBV5-1 and TRBJ2-5, reads KAGVTQTPRYLIKTRGQQVTLSCSPISGHRSVSWYQQTPGQGLQFLFEYFSETQRNKGNFPGRFSGRQFSNSRSEMNVSTLELGDSALYLCASYSRPQETQYFGPGTRLLVL.

This clonotype was found many times. The chain joins TRBV28 to TRBJ1-2; D ambiguous. CDR1 is MDHEN and CDR2 is SYDVKM in the germline V gene. Trimming removed 2 bases at V and 5 bases at J, with 6 bases between. The CDR3 contains 12 residues. CDR3 residues: CASSLNRYGYTF. Written as DNA, the CDR3 is TGTGCCAGCAGTTTAAACAGATATGGCTACACCTTC.

This clonotype was picked up a small number of times. This chain joins TRBV18 and TRBJ2-3, with no clear D. Germline V lookup: CDR1 KGHSH, CDR2 LQKENI. The ends were cut back, 0 bases at V and 5 bases at J, with 6 bases in the middle. There are 13 residues in the CDR3. CDR3 sequence reads: CASSPPGLDTQYF. CDR3 nucleotide sequence: TGTGCCAGCTCACCACCCGGTCTAGATACGCAGTATTTT. Drawing the rest from reference TRBV18 and TRBJ2-3, the complete variable domain is NAGVMQNPRHLVRRRGQEARLRCSPMKGHSHVYWYRQLPEEGLKFMVYLQKENIIDESGMPKERFSAEFPKEGPSILRIQQVVRGDSAAYFCASSPPGLDTQYFGPGTRLTVL.

In its sample, this clonotype was seen many times. The chain uses TRBV5-1 and TRBJ2-3; D gene ambiguous. V dropped 4 bases and J dropped 5 bases, with 8 bases sitting between them. CDR3 length equals 12 residues. The V gene's germline CDR1 is SGHRS and CDR2 YFSETQ. CDR3 coding DNA: TGCGCCAGCAGCGAAGAAGGAGATACGCAGTATTTT. Its protein is CASSEEGDTQYF.

This clonotype was found a few times. The chain is built from TRBV7-9 and TRBJ2-6, with a tentative D call TRBD2 (5 bases). CDR3 length: 13 residues. The germline V gene encodes CDR1 SEHNR and CDR2 FQNEAQ (reference sequence). V lost 3 bases and J 9 bases, leaving 9 bases between the germline ends. CDR3 bases: TGTGCCAGCAGCTTTTCCGAGGGCAACGTCCTGACTTTC. Amino acid sequence: CASSFSEGNVLTF.

The chain links TRBV7-9 to TRBJ1-1; D gene ambiguous. CDR3 size: 15 residues. From germline, CDR1 is SEHNR and CDR2 FQNEAQ (reference sequence). Trimming took 0 bases from V and 0 from J, leaving 8 bases between them. CDR3 in amino acids: CASSLAGSLNTEAFF. In nucleotides, the CDR3 is TGTGCCAGCAGCTTAGCTGGGTCTCTGAACACTGAAGCTTTCTTT.

This clonotype was detected many times. J is TRBJ2-1 and V is TRBV14, with no clear D. Trimming shortened V by 1 base and J by 0 bases, and 7 bases separated the two germline ends. Looked up from germline, CDR1 is SGHDN and CDR2 is FVKESK. The CDR3 is 15 amino acids. CDR3: CASSQVRRSYNEQFF. The CDR3 DNA reads as TGTGCCAGCAGCCAAGTGAGGCGCTCCTACAATGAGCAGTTCTTC.

V usage is TRBV20-1 and J usage is TRBJ1-1, with D possibly TRBD1 on 5 matching bases. This CDR3 has 15 residues. Germline-derived CDR1 and CDR2 are DFQATT and SNEGSKA (reference sequence). V gave up 0 bases and J gave up 1 base, with 12 bases separating them. CDR3 sequence: CSARDLGHPNTEAFF. CDR3 DNA sequence: TGCAGTGCTAGAGATCTTGGACATCCGAACACTGAAGCTTTCTTT.

This clonotype was seen a few times. V usage is TRBV5-1 and J usage is TRBJ1-4; the match to TRBD1 covers 9 bases. Per the germline V gene, CDR1 is SGHRS and CDR2 is YFSETQ. With 4 bases clipped from V and 5 bases from J, the junction kept 3 bases outside the gene matches. CDR3 size: 14 residues. The CDR3 sequence is CASSEGTGNEKLFF. In nucleotides, the CDR3 is TGCGCCAGCAGCGAGGGGACAGGGAATGAAAAACTGTTTTTT. Full variable domain (remainder filled in from reference TRBV5-1 and TRBJ1-4): KAGVTQTPRYLIKTRGQQVTLSCSPISGHRSVSWYQQTPGQGLQFLFEYFSETQRNKGNFPGRFSGRQFSNSRSEMNVSTLELGDSALYLCASSEGTGNEKLFFGSGTQLSVL.

The sample holds a few counts of this clonotype. At one of its ends the junction is not consistent with the germline gene, which may arise from a read error. The chain joins TRBV7-7 to TRBJ1-1; D might be TRBD1 (5 bases). Germline CDR1 is SSHAT and CDR2 is FNYEAQ (reference sequence). The CDR3 spans 13 residues. DNA of the CDR3: TGTGCTAGCAGCCCAGGGACTCTCGGAGAAGCTTTCTTT. Protein sequence: CASSPGTLGEAFF.